The 15 T cell receptor beta chains below were found in one sample sequenced in a study of glioma-infiltrating T cells after dendritic cell vaccination (dated by TCRdb to 2016 to 2018). The method was the immunoSEQ multiplex PCR assay. The table was pulled from immuneACCESS by TCRdb, which kept in-frame rearrangements only. Such tables lose some clones; where checked, under half of the loss comes from unresolved V genes, and the rest has no known cause. The sample includes some 70,000 clones, with around 81% observed a single time. The ten most abundant clones make up roughly 7.7% of the sample. The sequencing here drew on blood, taken before dendritic cell vaccination. Receptors were obtained from a human donor with glioblastoma.

The chain combines TRBV5-6 with TRBJ2-5, with 10 bases lining up with TRBD1. Unmatched junction bases numbered 9, after V lost 5 bases and J lost 2 bases. Germline CDR1 SGHDT, CDR2 YYEEEE. There are 16 residues in the CDR3. CDR3 in DNA: TGTGCCAGCAGTTGGCGACAGGGGGCAGGACAAGAGACCCAGTACTTC. Its translation is CASSWRQGAGQETQYF.

V is TRBV2 and J is TRBJ2-1; 11 bases line up with TRBD2. With V trimmed by 7 bases and J by 9 bases, 8 bases remained unmatched. Germline V gene sequence: CDR1 SNHLY, CDR2 FYNNEI. This CDR3 has 14 residues. CDR3 residues: CASTDSGGAAEQFF. Written as DNA, the CDR3 is TGTGCCAGCACCGATAGCGGGGGGGCCGCTGAGCAGTTCTTC.

V gene TRBV30 combines with J gene TRBJ1-2; 10 bases are shared with TRBD1. After removal of 0 bases from V and 8 bases from J, the junction contained 3 bases not matched to a gene. The CDR3 length is 13 residues. Looked up from germline, CDR1 is GTSNPN and CDR2 is SVGIG (reference sequence). CDR3 bases: TGTGCCTGGAGTGTAGGGACAGGGGTCGGCTACACCTTC. Amino acid sequence: CAWSVGTGVGYTF.

The genes are TRBV5-6 and TRBJ2-7; 8 bases are shared with TRBD1. From germline, CDR1 is SGHDT and CDR2 YYEEEE. J lost 2 bases, V lost 4 bases, and 11 bases had no gene match. The CDR3 length is 16 residues. The CDR3 DNA sequence: TGTGCCAGCAGCCTCGGCCGGGACAGGCAAACCTACGAGCAGTACTTC. This encodes CASSLGRDRQTYEQYF.

This chain joins TRBV20-1 and TRBJ1-2; 8 bases map to TRBD1. V gave up 6 bases and J gave up 7 bases; unmatched junction bases: 4. CDR3 length equals 11 residues. Germline CDR1 DFQATT, CDR2 SNEGSKA (reference sequence). The CDR3: CSARTGTGYTF. The CDR3 DNA is TGCAGTGCGCGGACAGGGACTGGCTACACCTTC.

The gene calls are TRBV11-2 and TRBJ2-5; the match to TRBD2 covers 13 bases. J lost 5 bases, V lost 5 bases, and 8 bases had no gene match. Germline V gene sequence: CDR1 SGHAT, CDR2 FQNNGV. The CDR3 runs 16 residues. The CDR3 nucleotides are TGTGCCAGCAGCCCCCGGACTAGCGGGGGAGGGGAGACCCAGTACTTC. It yields the protein CASSPRTSGGGETQYF.

The rearrangement joins TRBV5-1 to TRBJ1-1; 7 bases agree with TRBD1. V dropped 0 bases and J dropped 8; count of bases not matched to a gene: 13. The CDR3 extends over 16 amino acids. Germline V CDR1 and CDR2: SGHRS, YFSETQ. The CDR3 bases are TGCGCCAGCAGCTTGGAGCTGTCGGGGACAGAAAGCGAAGCTTTCTTT. Amino acids: CASSLELSGTESEAFF.

This rearrangement joins TRBV6-1 to TRBJ2-4; the match to TRBD1 covers 7 bases. With 6 bases clipped from V and 0 bases from J, the junction kept 5 bases outside the gene matches. CDR1 is MNHNS, CDR2 SASEGT, per germline. The CDR3 loop spans 15 amino acids. The DNA for the CDR3 is TGTGCCAGCAGACCGGGACAGCTAGCCAAAAACATTCAGTACTTC. Its protein is CASRPGQLAKNIQYF.

V is TRBV18 and J is TRBJ2-3; 7 bases agree with TRBD1. CDR3 length: 17 residues. Germline values: CDR1 KGHSH, CDR2 LQKENI. V gave up 2 bases and J gave up 2 bases; unmatched junction bases: 10. The CDR3 coding sequence is TGTGCCAGCTCACCATATGTCCGGGACAGCGTCACAGATACGCAGTATTTT. Amino acids: CASSPYVRDSVTDTQYF.

The rearrangement joins TRBV28 to TRBJ1-2; D is uncertain. The CDR3 has 13 amino acids. Trimming shortened V by 2 bases and J by 4 bases, and 8 bases separated the two germline ends. Germline CDR1 and CDR2: MDHEN and SYDVKM. CDR3 amino acids: CASSLGIFYGYTF. The CDR3 DNA reads as TGTGCCAGCAGTTTAGGCATATTCTATGGCTACACCTTC.

The chain carries TRBV12-5 and TRBJ1-1; D perhaps matches TRBD1 (6 bases). Trimming pared 1 base from V and 0 bases from J, leaving 18 bases between. CDR1 and CDR2 (germline): LGHNT, FRNRAP. The CDR3 runs to 18 residues. The CDR3 sequence is CASGLGPKQGYMNTEAFF. CDR3 nucleotides: TGTGCTAGTGGTTTGGGCCCTAAACAGGGTTACATGAACACTGAAGCTTTCTTT. The variable domain in full, with the rest retrieved from reference TRBV12-5 and TRBJ1-1, is DARVTQTPRHKVTEMGQEVTMRCQPILGHNTVFWYRQTMMQGLELLAYFRNRAPLDDSGMPKDRFSAEMPDATLATLKIQPSEPRDSAVYFCASGLGPKQGYMNTEAFFGQGTRLTVV.

V usage is TRBV9 and J usage is TRBJ1-6; 10 positions agree with TRBD1. Germline lookup yields CDR1 SGDLS and CDR2 YYNGEE. The CDR3 consists of 15 residues. J gave up 10 bases and V 3 bases, and 7 bases lay outside the gene matches. Here the CDR3 reads CASSAIGQGESPLHF. In DNA form, the CDR3 reads TGTGCCAGCAGCGCTATAGGACAGGGGGAGTCACCCCTCCACTTT.

The chain recombines TRBV5-1 with TRBJ2-2; D unresolved. The germline gives CDR1 SGHRS, CDR2 YFSETQ. The CDR3 sequence is 15 residues long. Trimming removed 0 bases from V and 2 bases from J, with 8 bases in between. CDR3 sequence reads: CASSLVVTNTGELFF. The DNA for the CDR3 is TGCGCCAGCAGCTTGGTGGTAACAAACACCGGGGAGCTGTTTTTT.

This clone occurred once. This chain connects TRBV5-1 to TRBJ2-7; TRBD1 might be the D (6 bases). CDR1 and CDR2 from the germline V gene are SGHRS and YFSETQ. V shed 2 bases and J shed 4 bases, with 7 bases lying between them. The CDR3 sequence is 12 residues long. Written as DNA, the CDR3 is TGCGCCAGCAGCTTACAGGGTTACGAGCAGTACTTC. It is translated as CASSLQGYEQYF.

CDR3 residues: CAWSRLVSGDTQYF. CDR3 in DNA: TGTGCCTGGAGTAGACTAGTTAGCGGAGATACGCAGTATTTT. The chain is built from TRBV30 and TRBJ2-3; D may be TRBD2 (6 bases). The germline V gene has CDR1 GTSNPN and CDR2 SVGIG (reference sequence). The germline V and J ends were trimmed by 2 bases and 5 bases, with 14 bases remaining between them. The CDR3 sequence is 14 residues long.